A single sample is the source of the 26 T cell receptor beta chains below, sequenced in a study of blood T cell repertoires in COVID-19. Only in-frame clones appear in the TCRdb table, and some are missing; sequencing was by immunoSEQ multiplex PCR. The sample records 200,000 to 250,000 clones, roughly 85% being singletons. Source material: peripheral blood. Every receptor here comes from a woman in her 70s with COVID-19, enrolled during active disease.

The CDR3: CASSYRYEQYF. The CDR3 nucleotides read TGTGCCAGCAGTTACCGGTACGAGCAGTACTTC. The V and J genes are TRBV6-2 or TRBV6-3 and TRBJ2-7; D is ambiguous. With 2 bases removed from V and 4 bases from J, the gap between germline ends came to 3 bases. Germline-derived CDR1 and CDR2 are MNHEY and SVGEGT. The CDR3 contains 11 residues.

CDR3: CASSVDVQRNRRSSYNEQFF. CDR3 DNA: TGTGCCAGCAGCGTAGATGTCCAGCGGAACCGCCGGAGCTCCTACAATGAGCAGTTCTTC. V usage is TRBV9 and J usage is TRBJ2-1; D is possibly TRBD2 (5 bases). Between the trimmed V and J ends, which lost 0 bases and 0 bases, there was a span of 22 bases. CDR1 is SGDLS, CDR2 YYNGEE, per germline. The CDR3 extends over 20 amino acids.

This clone appeared a few times. The chain uses TRBV5-8 and TRBJ2-2; 10 bases line up with TRBD2. V shed 2 bases, J shed 4 bases, and the junction held 2 bases outside the gene matches. The CDR3 spans 15 residues. Germline assignment: CDR1 SGHTS and CDR2 YDEGEE. CDR3 region: CASSFIAGGTGELFF. The CDR3, as DNA: TGTGCCAGCAGCTTTATAGCGGGAGGCACCGGGGAGCTGTTTTTT.

The rearrangement uses TRBV7-2 and TRBJ2-7; a possible D gene is TRBD1 (5 bases). Per germline, CDR1 SGHTA and CDR2 FQGNSA. V was trimmed by 0 bases and J by 5 bases, leaving 14 bases between them. CDR3 length: 15 residues. The CDR3 sequence is CASSLALQGPDEQYF. The CDR3 bases are TGTGCCAGCAGCTTAGCGCTCCAGGGCCCCGACGAGCAGTACTTC.

The chain combines TRBV5-4 with TRBJ1-4, with 11 nucleotides matching TRBD1. V lost 4 bases and J lost 0; bases outside the gene matches: 5. The length of the CDR3 is 17 residues. CDR1 is SGHNT, CDR2 YYREEE, per germline (reference sequence). The CDR3 here is CASSIPGQGATNEKLFF. Written as DNA, the CDR3 is TGTGCCAGCAGCATCCCGGGACAGGGGGCAACTAATGAAAAACTGTTTTTT. The full variable domain, rest sourced from reference TRBV5-4 and TRBJ1-4, is ETGVTQSPTHLIKTRGQQVTLRCSSQSGHNTVSWYQQALGQGPQFIFQYYREEENGRGNFPPRFSGLQFPNYSSELNVNALELDDSALYLCASSIPGQGATNEKLFFGSGTQLSVL.

The rearrangement links TRBV10-3 to TRBJ2-5, with D perhaps TRBD1 (5 bases). Deletions cut 7 bases from V and 5 bases from J, with 14 bases between. The CDR3 runs 13 residues. Germline V CDR1 and CDR2: ENHRY, SYGVKD. The CDR3: CAINARVDETQYF. CDR3 coding DNA: TGTGCCATCAACGCCAGGGTCGATGAGACCCAGTACTTC.

CDR3 DNA sequence: TGTGCCAGCAGCTCTCGTGGAACGGGAGAGGGTGTCTACAATGAGCAGTTCTTC. Amino acids: CASSSRGTGEGVYNEQFF. The chain has TRBV7-2 and TRBJ2-1, with D perhaps matching TRBD2 (6 bases). The germline gives CDR1 SGHTA, CDR2 FQGNSA. With 4 bases removed from V and 3 bases from J, the gap between germline ends came to 22 bases. The CDR3 contains 18 residues.

A remark on this clone: The same CDR3 also results from other DNA sequences found in this sample. The chain has TRBV7-2 and TRBJ1-5; 8 bases align to TRBD1. Germline V gene sequence: CDR1 SGHTA, CDR2 FQGNSA. V was pared by 3 bases and J by 2 bases, with 3 bases of the junction left unmatched. The CDR3 runs to 15 residues. The CDR3 DNA reads TGTGCCAGCAGCTTGACAGGGGATGGCAATCAGCCCCAGCATTTT. Protein: CASSLTGDGNQPQHF.

The genes are TRBV6-2 or TRBV6-3 and TRBJ2-2; 9 bases align to TRBD1. Germline CDR1 MNHEY, CDR2 SVGEGT. Germline trimming cut 5 bases from V and 6 bases from J; bases unmatched to any gene: 4. This CDR3 has 14 amino acids. Here the CDR3 reads CASSTNRGPGELFF. The CDR3 DNA follows: TGTGCCAGCAGTACAAACAGGGGGCCCGGGGAGCTGTTTTTT.

The chain has TRBV2 and TRBJ1-6; no clear D. The V gene's germline CDR1 is SNHLY and CDR2 FYNNEI. Trimming removed 8 bases from V and 5 bases from J, with 13 bases in between. The CDR3 totals 14 residues. CDR3 nucleotide sequence: TGTGCCAGCTCTCTTGTAACTAATAATTCACCCCTCCACTTT. This gives the protein CASSLVTNNSPLHF.

The chain employs TRBV5-6 and TRBJ1-3, with a possible D match to TRBD1 (6 bases). Germline V lookup: CDR1 SGHDT, CDR2 YYEEEE. Trimming cost V 2 bases and J 2 bases, with 8 bases left between them. This CDR3 is 14 amino acids long. The CDR3, as DNA: TGTGCCAGCAGCTTACAGGGTACTGGAAACACCATATATTTT. Protein product: CASSLQGTGNTIYF.

This clone has just one count. CDR3 in amino acids: CASSWVVLAGPYEQYF. For the CDR3, the DNA is TGTGCCAGCAGCTGGGTTGTACTAGCGGGGCCATACGAGCAGTACTTC. The rearrangement uses TRBV5-5 and TRBJ2-7; 10 bases line up with TRBD2. The CDR3 covers 16 residues. After removal of 3 bases from V and 4 bases from J, the junction contained 10 bases not matched to a gene. The germline gives CDR1 SGHKS, CDR2 YYEKEE (reference sequence).

The chain uses TRBV19 and TRBJ2-7, with 9 nucleotides matching TRBD2. J was trimmed by 1 base and V by 5 bases; bases with no gene match: 9. From germline, CDR1 is LNHDA and CDR2 SQIVND (reference sequence). This CDR3 has 16 residues. CDR3 DNA: TGTGCCAGTAGTCTGTCTAGCCTAGCGGGATCCTACGAGCAGTACTTC. Protein product: CASSLSSLAGSYEQYF.

The V and J genes are TRBV11-2 and TRBJ1-5; D unresolved. Germline V gene lookup returns CDR1 SGHAT and CDR2 FQNNGV. The CDR3 sequence is 13 residues long. V shed 5 bases and J shed 5 bases, with 10 bases lying between them. CDR3 residues: CASSAEWDQPQHF. The CDR3 DNA reads as TGTGCCAGCAGCGCGGAGTGGGATCAGCCCCAGCATTTT.

The chain carries TRBV6-5 and TRBJ1-2, with TRBD1 matching 8 bases. The CDR3 contains 14 residues. Germline lookup yields CDR1 MNHEY and CDR2 SVGAGI. V was clipped by 6 bases and J by 7 bases; unmatched bases: 10. CDR3 bases: TGTGCCAGCAGCTATGGAGGACAGGGACTTGGCTACACCTTC. Translation gives CASSYGGQGLGYTF.

The V call is TRBV9, the J call TRBJ1-2, with D maybe TRBD1 (6 bases). The germline gives CDR1 SGDLS, CDR2 YYNGEE. CDR3 length: 14 residues. The V end lost 0 bases, the J end lost 2 bases, and 8 bases lay between the germline ends. The CDR3 DNA sequence: TGTGCCAGCAGCGTAGGCGGACAGAACTATGGCTACACCTTC. It translates to CASSVGGQNYGYTF.

This sequence joins TRBV7-9 and TRBJ2-7; D gene ambiguous. There are 13 residues in the CDR3. Trimming cost V 1 base and J 3 bases, with 7 bases left between them. Germline V gives CDR1 SEHNR, CDR2 FQNEAQ (reference sequence). The CDR3 protein is CASSLGGGYEQYF. Here the CDR3 DNA reads TGTGCCAGCAGCTTAGGCGGCGGCTACGAGCAGTACTTC.

The chain is built from TRBV20-1 and TRBJ1-5; TRBD1 matches at 9 bases. The germline gives CDR1 DFQATT, CDR2 SNEGSKA (reference sequence). The CDR3 extends over 14 amino acids. The junction had 5 bases not matched to a gene; V was cut back by 3 bases and J by 5 bases. The CDR3 nucleotides read TGCAGTGCTAGTCTTGGGACAGGGTATCAGCCCCAGCATTTT. Its translation: CSASLGTGYQPQHF.

This clone was observed a few times. The chain joins TRBV9 to TRBJ2-7, with TRBD1 as a possible D gene (6 bases). The CDR3 spans 15 residues. Germline V CDR1 and CDR2: SGDLS, YYNGEE. V was cut by 1 base and J by 2 bases, with 13 bases left in between. The CDR3 DNA follows: TGTGCCAGCAGCGTACTCGGGGACACAACCTACGAGCAGTACTTC. Translated: CASSVLGDTTYEQYF.

The V gene is TRBV5-4, the J gene TRBJ1-4, with D possibly TRBD1 on 5 matching bases. Germline CDR1 SGHNT, CDR2 YYREEE (reference sequence). The V gene lost 2 bases and the J gene lost 7 bases, with 6 bases spanning the gap. The CDR3 is 12 amino acids. The CDR3 protein is CASSFGGEKLFF. The CDR3 DNA sequence: TGTGCCAGCAGCTTCGGGGGTGAAAAACTGTTTTTT.

The chain combines TRBV4-1 with TRBJ1-6; 10 nucleotides align to TRBD1. V was pared by 0 bases and J by 9 bases, with 5 bases of the junction left unmatched. CDR3 length: 16 residues. The germline CDR1 and CDR2 sequences are MGHRA and YSYEKL. The CDR3 DNA sequence: TGCGCCAGCAGCCAAGAGGCGACAGGGGGCTTTTCACCCCTCCACTTT. As protein: CASSQEATGGFSPLHF.

The chain couples TRBV5-6 to TRBJ1-1; 7 bases map to TRBD1. This CDR3 contains 15 residues. V was pared by 1 base and J by 11 bases, with 14 bases of the junction left unmatched. Germline V gene lookup returns CDR1 SGHDT and CDR2 YYEEEE. The CDR3 protein is CASSLSGQNLNWAFF. For the CDR3, the DNA is TGTGCCAGCAGCTTGTCGGGACAGAACTTGAATTGGGCTTTCTTT. The full variable domain, in which reference TRBV5-6 and TRBJ1-1 provide the parts outside the CDR3, is DAGVTQSPTHLIKTRGQQVTLRCSPKSGHDTVSWYQQALGQGPQFIFQYYEEEERQRGNFPDRFSGHQFPNYSSELNVNALLLGDSALYLCASSLSGQNLNWAFFGQGTRLTVV.

This chain uses TRBV7-8 with TRBJ2-2; D unclear. The V gene's germline CDR1 is SGHVS and CDR2 FQNEAQ. V was shortened by 4 bases and J by 6 bases, with 12 bases between the two germline ends. This CDR3 region has 14 residues. CDR3 region: CASSSLWVPGELFF. The CDR3 DNA reads as TGTGCCAGCAGCTCACTATGGGTCCCCGGGGAGCTGTTTTTT.

The V and J genes are TRBV6-5 and TRBJ1-1, with 7 bases identical to TRBD1. Germline CDR1 reads MNHEY; CDR2 reads SVGAGI. The CDR3 totals 15 residues. After removal of 10 bases from V and 1 base from J, the junction contained 12 bases not matched to a gene. The CDR3 sequence is CATYKRQGWNTEAFF. Written as DNA, the CDR3 is TGTGCCACCTACAAAAGACAGGGTTGGAACACTGAAGCTTTCTTT.

The sample holds a few counts of this clone. This chain connects TRBV4-2 to TRBJ1-2; 7 bases match TRBD1. This CDR3 region has 19 residues. V lost 1 base to trimming and J lost 4 bases; unmatched junction nucleotides: 18. The germline V gene has CDR1 LGHNA and CDR2 YNFKEQ. The CDR3 DNA reads TGTGCCAGCAGCCAAGGGGATACTGGGATGAGGGGGCTTGGCTATGGCTACACCTTC. Translation gives CASSQGDTGMRGLGYGYTF.

V and J are TRBV5-1 and TRBJ1-4; D gene uncertain. In germline, CDR1 is SGHRS, CDR2 YFSETQ. Trimming shortened V by 0 bases and J by 8 bases, and 11 bases separated the two germline ends. The CDR3 is 14 amino acids. CDR3 coding DNA: TGCGCCAGCAGCTTGGGAGGGATTAAAGAAAAACTGTTTTTT. It encodes CASSLGGIKEKLFF.